These 10 T cell receptor beta chains originate from one sample sequenced in a study. TCRdb independently ran MiXCR on the 5' RACE reads; one entry per CDR3 protein. The sample comprises some 57,000 distinct CDR3 sequences, roughly 15% of which are singletons, and over 2% rests with the top ten. Material: naive CD4+ T cells sorted from blood. Subset here: naive CD4+ T cells, CD4+CD45RA+CD25-. These receptors were taken from a female donor with breast cancer.

To note about this clonotype: A read error may explain this, as a much larger clone is one base away. The chain carries TRBV29-1 and TRBJ1-1; possibly TRBD1 for D (5 bases). Germline V gives CDR1 SQVTM, CDR2 ANQGSEA. The CDR3 loop spans 15 amino acids. The CDR3 sequence: CSVDPGTPSSTEALF. The CDR3 DNA follows: TGCAGCGTGGACCCAGGGACCCCCTCATCCACTGAAGCTCTCTTT.

This clonotype came up a few times. V usage is TRBV27 and J usage is TRBJ2-1; 7 bases are shared with TRBD2. The CDR3 contains 14 residues. The J segment lost 7 bases and the V segment lost 4 bases, leaving 7 bases of the junction unmatched. CDR1 MNHEY and CDR2 SMNVEV come from the germline V gene (reference sequence). The CDR3 region is CASSSVKAGNEQFF. In nucleotides, the CDR3 is TGTGCCAGCAGTTCCGTCAAAGCGGGGAATGAGCAGTTCTTC.

V gene TRBV29-1 combines with J gene TRBJ2-5, with TRBD2 matching 13 bases. J gave up 4 bases and V 8 bases, and 10 bases lay outside the gene matches. The CDR3 spans 15 residues. Germline-derived CDR1 and CDR2 are SQVTM and ANQGSEA. DNA of the CDR3: TGCAGCTCGACCGGGACTAGCGGGGTTCGAGAGACCCAGTACTTC. Translating gives CSSTGTSGVRETQYF.

Comment on this clonotype: A much larger clone differs from this one at a single base, so this may be a read error. CDR3 region: CASSYSDGRYYGYTF. CDR3 DNA: TGTGCCAGCAGTTACTCCGATGGCAGATACTATGGCTACACCTTC. This chain joins TRBV6-5 and TRBJ1-2; D is ambiguous. CDR3 length equals 15 residues. V was pared by 0 bases and J by 3 bases, with 11 bases between. Germline values: CDR1 MNHEY, CDR2 SVGAGI.

The rearrangement links TRBV12-3 or TRBV12-4 to TRBJ1-5; 10 nucleotides match TRBD1. This CDR3 spans 17 amino acids. Losses at the gene ends were 6 bases for V and 5 bases for J; bases not matched to a gene: 13. Here the CDR3 DNA reads TGTGCCAGCAGCAAGCCCCCGGGACAGGGGACCTATCAGCCCCAGCATTTT. It encodes CASSKPPGQGTYQPQHF.

With respect to this clonotype: One end of the junction does not line up with germline, which may come from a read error. The chain employs TRBV20-1 and TRBJ2-5; D gene unclear. The CDR3 spans 13 residues. The germline V gene has CDR1 DFQATT and CDR2 SNEGSKA (reference sequence). The chain's CDR3 is CSASFAAQQTQYF. The CDR3 DNA is TGCAGTGCTAGTTTCGCGGCCCAACAGACCCAGTACTTC.

As regards this clonotype: Since a much larger clone is just one base distant, this may be a read error. Likely a read error: the CDR3 ends without its conserved phenylalanine or tryptophan. The chain links TRBV7-2 to TRBJ1-1; D may be TRBD1 (5 bases). V was shortened by 5 bases and J by 0 bases, with 13 bases between the two germline ends. The CDR3 is 15 residues long. Germline V gene lookup returns CDR1 SGHTA and CDR2 FQGNSA. CDR3 DNA sequence: TGTGCCAGCAGCGCGGGACTAAATTTGAACACTGAAGCTTTCCTT. It specifies CASSAGLNLNTEAFL.

This clonotype was seen a handful of times. The CDR3 nucleotides read TGCGCCAGCAGCTCGAGCGGCGGGAGGGCCAGGGATGAGCAGTTCTTC. The encoded protein is CASSSSGGRARDEQFF. J is TRBJ2-1 and V is TRBV5-1; 9 bases align to TRBD2. The germline CDR1 and CDR2 sequences are SGHRS and YFSETQ. V lost 3 bases and J lost 8; bases outside the gene matches: 12. This CDR3 comprises 16 residues. Using reference TRBV5-1 and TRBJ2-1 for the parts outside the CDR3, the full variable domain is KAGVTQTPRYLIKTRGQQVTLSCSPISGHRSVSWYQQTPGQGLQFLFEYFSETQRNKGNFPGRFSGRQFSNSRSEMNVSTLELGDSALYLCASSSSGGRARDEQFFGPGTRLTVL.

The chain combines TRBV18 with TRBJ1-5, with 7 nucleotides matching TRBD1. The CDR3 sequence is 16 residues long. V was pared by 3 bases and J by 3 bases, with 8 bases of the junction left unmatched. Germline loops: CDR1 KGHSH, CDR2 LQKENI. Here the CDR3 reads CASSPEGGYNNQPQHF. The CDR3 DNA sequence: TGTGCCAGCTCACCCGAAGGGGGCTATAACAATCAGCCCCAGCATTTT.

This clonotype occurred a few times. V and J are TRBV20-1 and TRBJ2-1, with D unresolved. Germline-derived CDR1 and CDR2 are DFQATT and SNEGSKA (reference sequence). V gave up 1 base and J gave up 9 bases, with 10 bases separating them. This CDR3 has 12 residues. CDR3 residues: CSARVQVGEQFF. The DNA of the CDR3 is TGCAGTGCTAGAGTGCAGGTCGGTGAGCAGTTCTTC.